The present T cell receptor beta chain was sequenced within a study of T cell repertoires in cytomegalovirus infection. The germline gives CDR1 SEHNR, CDR2 FQNEAQ (reference sequence). This CDR3 comprises 14 residues. V was shortened by 2 bases and J by 10 bases, with 17 bases between the two germline ends. Via MiXCR, TCRdb re-called the reads, giving one row per CDR3 protein. Here the sample spans 570,000 or so distinct CDR3 sequences, 40% being singletons. Points on this clonotype: Its antigen is unknown.

The sample here was cultured PBMCs, taken from culture after CMV antigen stimulation. The sequence came from a human donor in good health (CMV status not recorded). Some clones in this sample may be carry-over from other donors' samples. This chain joins TRBV7-9 and TRBJ2-5; TRBD1 might be the D (6 bases). The CDR3 sequence: CASSLYMDEGHQYF. In nucleotides, the CDR3 is TGTGCCAGCAGCTTATATATGGACGAGGGACACCAGTACTTC. Full variable domain (outside the CDR3, taken from reference TRBV7-9 and TRBJ2-5): DTGVSQNPRHKITKRGQNVTFRCDPISEHNRLYWYRQTLGQGPEFLTYFQNEAQLEKSRLLSDRFSAERPKGSFSTLEIQRTEQGDSAMYLCASSLYMDEGHQYFGPGTRLLVL.